The source of this T cell receptor (beta chain) is a study of OX40 agonist ivuxolimab in advanced cancers. Study conclusions and caveats: It was not determined which antigens were specifically recognized by the peripheral T cells that had undergone clonal expansion.

The CDR3 is 14 residues long. V was pared by 0 bases and J by 7 bases, with 8 bases between. CDR1 and CDR2 (germline): SGHDT, YYEEEE. Sequencing was performed with immunoSEQ multiplex PCR; in TCRdb, only in-frame clones are kept and a portion is missing. The repertoire includes about 64,000 clones, under 90% of them detected once, and approximately 1.2% sits in the top ten. In regard to this clone: Antigen unknown.

This specimen was CD4+ or CD8+ T cells sorted from blood, taken in a trial of the OX40 agonist ivuxolimab. The chain combines TRBV5-6 with TRBJ1-6; D not certain. The TCR comes from an adult with an advanced solid tumor such as melanoma, head and neck, liver or kidney cancer. CDR3 residues: CASSLGQANSPLHF. The CDR3 region has the DNA TGTGCCAGCAGCTTGGGCCAGGCGAATTCACCCCTCCACTTT.